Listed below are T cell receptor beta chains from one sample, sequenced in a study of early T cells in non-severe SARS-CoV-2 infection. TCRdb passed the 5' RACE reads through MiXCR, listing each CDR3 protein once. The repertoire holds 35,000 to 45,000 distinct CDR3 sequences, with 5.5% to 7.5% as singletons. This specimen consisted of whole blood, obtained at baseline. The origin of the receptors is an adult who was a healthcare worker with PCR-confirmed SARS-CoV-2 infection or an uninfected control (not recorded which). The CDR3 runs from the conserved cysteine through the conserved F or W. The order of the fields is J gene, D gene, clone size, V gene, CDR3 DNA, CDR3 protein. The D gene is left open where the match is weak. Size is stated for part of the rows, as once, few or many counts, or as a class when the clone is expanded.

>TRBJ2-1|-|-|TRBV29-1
TGCAGCGCCTGGGGGAGCTCCTACAATGAGCAGTTCTTC
CSAWGSSYNEQFF
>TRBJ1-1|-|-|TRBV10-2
TGCGCCAGCAGTGAGTCTAACCTGGGAACTACTTCCACTGAAGCTTTCTTT
CASSESNLGTTSTEAFF
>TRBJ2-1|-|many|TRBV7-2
TGTGCCAGCAGCTTAGGGGTACGGCGTCAAGAGCAGTTCTTC
CASSLGVRRQEQFF
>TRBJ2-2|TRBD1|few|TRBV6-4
TGTGCCAGCAGCCTGACAGGGGAAAAGCTGTTTTTT
CASSLTGEKLFF
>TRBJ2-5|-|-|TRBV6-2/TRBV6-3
TGTGCCAGCAGTTACTCGAGCACCCAGTACTTC
CASSYSSTQYF
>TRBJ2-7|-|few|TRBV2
TGTGCCAGCAGTGGGTACGGGGGCGAGCAGTACTTC
CASSGYGGEQYF
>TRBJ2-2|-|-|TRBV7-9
TGTGCCAGCAGTTACCCTCGGGGGCCCGGGACCGGGGAGCTGTTTTTT
CASSYPRGPGTGELFF
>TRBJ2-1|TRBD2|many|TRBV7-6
TGTGCCAGCAGCTTAGTGGGCGGGGGCTACAATGAGCAGTTCTTC
CASSLVGGGYNEQFF
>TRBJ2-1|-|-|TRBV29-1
TGCAGCGTGGGCGCGGCAGGGGCAGAGAGTGAGCAGTTCTTC
CSVGAAGAESEQFF
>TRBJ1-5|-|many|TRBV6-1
TGTGCCAGCAGCCCCCTGGGGAGCTATAGCAATCAGCCCCAGCATTTT
CASSPLGSYSNQPQHF
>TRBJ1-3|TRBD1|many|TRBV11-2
TGTGCCAGCAGCTTAGAATCCGGACAGGGTAACACCATATATTTT
CASSLESGQGNTIYF
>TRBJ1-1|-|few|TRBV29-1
TGCAGCGTGCCCCTGGGCACTGAAGCTTTCTTT
CSVPLGTEAFF
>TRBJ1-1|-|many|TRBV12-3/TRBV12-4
TGTGCCAGCAGTTTGAATGGATTTGAAGCTTTCTTT
CASSLNGFEAFF
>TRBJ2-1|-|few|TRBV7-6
TGTGCCAGCAGCTTACAGGGGGGGTCCTACAATGAGCAGTTCTTC
CASSLQGGSYNEQFF
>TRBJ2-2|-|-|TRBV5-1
TGCGCCAGCACCGGGACGGGGCCTGCCGGGGAGCTGTTTTTT
CASTGTGPAGELFF
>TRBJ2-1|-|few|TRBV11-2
TGTGCCAGCAGCCTCAACATCCCCGTGGGCAATGAGCAGTTCTTC
CASSLNIPVGNEQFF
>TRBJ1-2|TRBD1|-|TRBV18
TGTGCCAGCTCACCGGGACAGGGCAACTATGGCTACACCTTC
CASSPGQGNYGYTF
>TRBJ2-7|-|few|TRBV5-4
TGTGCCAGCAGCCGGACCCCCTACGAGCAGTACTTC
CASSRTPYEQYF
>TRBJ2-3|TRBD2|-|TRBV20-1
TGCAGTGCTGGTTTCCGGGGGGGCACAGATACGCAGTATTTT
CSAGFRGGTDTQYF
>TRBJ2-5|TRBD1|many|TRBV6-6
TGTGCCAGCAGTGTTGACAGGGTTCAAGAGACCCAGTACTTC
CASSVDRVQETQYF
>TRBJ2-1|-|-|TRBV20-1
TGCAGTGCCCCACCAGGCGGGACAGAACCCGGCAATGAGCAGTTCTTC
CSAPPGGTEPGNEQFF